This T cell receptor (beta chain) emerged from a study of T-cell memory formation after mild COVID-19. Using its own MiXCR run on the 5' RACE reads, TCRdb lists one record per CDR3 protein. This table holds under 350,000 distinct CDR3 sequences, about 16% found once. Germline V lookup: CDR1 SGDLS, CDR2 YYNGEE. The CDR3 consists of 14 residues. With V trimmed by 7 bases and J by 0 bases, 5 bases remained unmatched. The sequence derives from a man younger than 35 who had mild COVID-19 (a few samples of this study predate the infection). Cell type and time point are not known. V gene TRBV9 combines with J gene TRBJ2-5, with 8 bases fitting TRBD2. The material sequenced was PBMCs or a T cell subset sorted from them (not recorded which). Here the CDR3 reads CASSGGGYQETQYF. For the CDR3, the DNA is TGTGCCAGCTCGGGCGGGGGGTACCAAGAGACCCAGTACTTC.